This T cell receptor (beta chain) is drawn from a study of blood T cell repertoires in COVID-19. Across the whole study: Sites in the United States, Italy and Spain provided acute and convalescent COVID-19 samples. PBMCs, B-cell-depleted T cells, or T cells were the source of the cDNA or gDNA that made up the material.

Authors' processing steps: It was from reference gene primer amplification that nucleated cell counts were estimated. The table came from immunoSEQ multiplex PCR; TCRdb's copy has only in-frame clones and leaves some out. The V and J calls and clone size come from that table; D and trimming were worked out from the DNA. Of around 300,000 clones listed, about 85% are singletons. Trimming removed 6 bases from V and 4 bases from J, with 14 bases in between. Germline V gene sequence: CDR1 WSHSY, CDR2 SAAADI. This CDR3 has 14 residues. This sequence originates from a human donor in a cohort sampled during active COVID-19. What was sequenced was peripheral blood. The gene calls are TRBV10-2 and TRBJ2-3; D is perhaps TRBD2 (5 bases). CDR3 nucleotide sequence: TGCGCCAGCAGAGATAGGGCCGGGGCAGATACGCAGTATTTT. This sequence encodes CASRDRAGADTQYF.